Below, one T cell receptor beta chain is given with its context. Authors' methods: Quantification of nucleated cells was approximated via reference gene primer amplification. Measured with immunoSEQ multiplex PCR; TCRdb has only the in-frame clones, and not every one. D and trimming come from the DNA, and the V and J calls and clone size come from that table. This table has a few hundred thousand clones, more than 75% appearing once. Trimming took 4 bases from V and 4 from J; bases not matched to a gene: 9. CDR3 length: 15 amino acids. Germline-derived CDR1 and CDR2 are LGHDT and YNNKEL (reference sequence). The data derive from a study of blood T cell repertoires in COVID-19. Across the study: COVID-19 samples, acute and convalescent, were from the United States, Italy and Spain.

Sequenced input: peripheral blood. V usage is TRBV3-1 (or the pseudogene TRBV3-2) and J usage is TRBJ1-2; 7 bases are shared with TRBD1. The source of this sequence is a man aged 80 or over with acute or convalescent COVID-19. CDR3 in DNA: TGTGCCAGCAGCCGAGCCAATAACAGGGGCTATGGCTACACCTTC. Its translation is CASSRANNRGYGYTF.